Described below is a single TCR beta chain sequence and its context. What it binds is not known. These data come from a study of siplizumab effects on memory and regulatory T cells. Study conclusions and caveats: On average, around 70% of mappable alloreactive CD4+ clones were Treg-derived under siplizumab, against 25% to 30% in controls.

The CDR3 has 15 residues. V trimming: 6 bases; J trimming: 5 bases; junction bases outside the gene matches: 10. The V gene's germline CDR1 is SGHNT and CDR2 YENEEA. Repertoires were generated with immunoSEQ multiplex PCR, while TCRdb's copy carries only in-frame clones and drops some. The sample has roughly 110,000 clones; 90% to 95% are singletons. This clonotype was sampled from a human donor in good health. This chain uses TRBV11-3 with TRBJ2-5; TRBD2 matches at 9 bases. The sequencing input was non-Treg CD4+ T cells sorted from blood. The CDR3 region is CASSFSGGVQETQYF. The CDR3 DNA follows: TGTGCCAGCAGTTTTAGCGGGGGAGTTCAGGAGACCCAGTACTTC.